The next 2 T cell receptor beta chains were all read from a single sample in a study of blood T cell repertoires in COVID-19. Produced via immunoSEQ multiplex PCR; TCRdb's table is partial and in-frame only. The sample lists 170,000 or so clones, over 80% occurring once. Sequencing used peripheral blood. Receptors originate from a woman between 40 and 55 years old with COVID-19, enrolled during active disease.

The V and J genes are TRBV23-1 and TRBJ1-5; TRBD1 matches at 7 bases. TRBV23-1 is noted as an ORF with a role that remains uncertain. V lost 3 bases, J lost 5 bases, and 4 bases stayed unmatched. The CDR3 contains 14 residues. The CDR3 loop is CASSQPGQYQPQHF. CDR3 DNA sequence: TGCGCCAGCAGTCAGCCGGGACAGTATCAGCCCCAGCATTTT.

This clone was picked up one time. The CDR3 loop reads CASSPFGGNGNQPQHF. The CDR3 DNA sequence: TGTGCCAGCTCACCATTTGGCGGGAATGGCAATCAGCCCCAGCATTTT. J is TRBJ1-5 and V is TRBV18; D gene uncertain. Germline-derived CDR1 and CDR2 are KGHSH and LQKENI. V was clipped by 2 bases and J by 2 bases, with 13 bases between them. The CDR3 totals 16 residues.